The subject of this entry is one TCR beta chain. V shed 5 bases and J 2 bases; nucleotides not matched to a gene: 6. This CDR3 is built from 17 residues. Germline V gene sequence: CDR1 SEHNR, CDR2 FQNEAQ (reference sequence). The data were obtained in a study of blood T cell repertoires in COVID-19. Background on the study: The analysed material was cDNA or gDNA that came from T cells, B-cell-depleted T cells, or PBMCs.

Methods used by the authors: Estimates of nucleated cell counts were drawn from the amplification of reference gene primers. This table comes from immunoSEQ multiplex PCR, and its TCRdb copy is limited to in-frame clones, with some not included. From that table come the V and J calls and clone size; the DNA was used to work out D and trimming. Counted here are some 190,000 clones, 88% occurring once; the ten biggest clones make up 1.5%. V and J are TRBV7-9 and TRBJ1-6; 10 bases map to TRBD1. What was sequenced was peripheral blood. This TCR was recovered from a man aged 18 to 29 with active or convalescent COVID-19. CDR3 amino acids: CASSQTGTGAYNSPLHF. DNA of the CDR3: TGTGCCAGCAGCCAAACCGGGACAGGGGCCTATAATTCACCCCTCCACTTT.